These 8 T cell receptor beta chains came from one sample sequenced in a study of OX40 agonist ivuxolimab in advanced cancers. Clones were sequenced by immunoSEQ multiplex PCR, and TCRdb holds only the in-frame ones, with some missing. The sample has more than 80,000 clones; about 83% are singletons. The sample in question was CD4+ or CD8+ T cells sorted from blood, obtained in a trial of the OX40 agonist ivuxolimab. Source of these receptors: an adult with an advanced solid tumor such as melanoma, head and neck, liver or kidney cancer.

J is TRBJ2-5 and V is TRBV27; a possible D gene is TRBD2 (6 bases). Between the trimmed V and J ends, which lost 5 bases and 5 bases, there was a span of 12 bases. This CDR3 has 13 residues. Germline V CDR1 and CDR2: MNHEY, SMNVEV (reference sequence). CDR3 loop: CASSPRGGETQYF. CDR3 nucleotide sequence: TGTGCCAGCAGTCCGCGGGGCGGGGAGACCCAGTACTTC.

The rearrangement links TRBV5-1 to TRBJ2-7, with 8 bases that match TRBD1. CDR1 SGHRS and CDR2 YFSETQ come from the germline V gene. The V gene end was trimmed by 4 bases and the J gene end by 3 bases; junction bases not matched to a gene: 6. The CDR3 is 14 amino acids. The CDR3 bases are TGCGCCAGCAGCCTACTACAGGGGGGCTACGAGCAGTACTTC. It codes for CASSLLQGGYEQYF.

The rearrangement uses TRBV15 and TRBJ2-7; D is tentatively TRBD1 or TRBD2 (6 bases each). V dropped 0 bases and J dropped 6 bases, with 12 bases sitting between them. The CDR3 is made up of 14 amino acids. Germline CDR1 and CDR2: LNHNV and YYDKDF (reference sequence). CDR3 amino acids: CATSRDRGGFEQYF. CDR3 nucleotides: TGTGCCACCAGCAGAGATCGAGGGGGGTTCGAGCAGTACTTC.

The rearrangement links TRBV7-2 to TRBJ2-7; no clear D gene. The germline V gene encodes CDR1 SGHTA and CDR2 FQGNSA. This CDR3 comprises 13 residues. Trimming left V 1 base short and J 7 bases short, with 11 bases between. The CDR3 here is CASSLDTRTEQYF. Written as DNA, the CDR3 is TGTGCCAGCAGCTTAGACACACGTACGGAGCAGTACTTC.

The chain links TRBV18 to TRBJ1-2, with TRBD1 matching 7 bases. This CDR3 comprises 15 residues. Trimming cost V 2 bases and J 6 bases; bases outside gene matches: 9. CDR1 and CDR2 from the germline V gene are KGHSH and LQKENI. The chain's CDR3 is CASSPGATGVDGYTF. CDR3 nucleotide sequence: TGTGCCAGCTCACCAGGGGCCACAGGGGTAGATGGCTACACCTTC.

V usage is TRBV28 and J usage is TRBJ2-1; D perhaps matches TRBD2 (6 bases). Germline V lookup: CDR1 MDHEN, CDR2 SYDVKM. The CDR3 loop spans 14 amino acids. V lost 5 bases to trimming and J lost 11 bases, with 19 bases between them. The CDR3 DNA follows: TGTGCCAGCAGTCCACCTTCCCCTAGCGAGCAGCAGTTCTTC. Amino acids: CASSPPSPSEQQFF.

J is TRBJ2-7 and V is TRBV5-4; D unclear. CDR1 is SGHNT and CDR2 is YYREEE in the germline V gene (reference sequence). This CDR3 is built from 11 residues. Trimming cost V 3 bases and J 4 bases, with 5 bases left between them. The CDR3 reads CASSSRYEQYF. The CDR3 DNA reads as TGTGCCAGCAGCTCTCGATACGAGCAGTACTTC.

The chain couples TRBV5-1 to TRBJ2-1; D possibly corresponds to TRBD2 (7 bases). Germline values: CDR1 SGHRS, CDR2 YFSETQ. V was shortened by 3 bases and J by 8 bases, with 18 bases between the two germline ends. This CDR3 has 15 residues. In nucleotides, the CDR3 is TGCGCCAGCAGCTCCCAAGGGGGGGGACGGGATGAGCAGTTCTTC. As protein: CASSSQGGGRDEQFF.